This T cell receptor (beta chain) came from a study of CD8+CD57+ T cells in acquired aplastic anemia. This clonotype occurred a few times. The use of genomic DNA as template underpinned the TCR beta VDJ and CDR3 profiling. TCRdb itself ran the reads through MiXCR, one entry per CDR3 protein. The profile shows about 160,000 distinct CDR3 sequences, about 64% of them singletons. Patients picked for sequencing had shown CD8+CD57+ cell expansion detected by flow cytometry. CDR3 length equals 11 residues. Trimming shortened V by 5 bases and J by 8 bases, and 9 bases separated the two germline ends. Germline V gives CDR1 SEHNR, CDR2 FQNEAQ (reference sequence).

The chain is built from TRBV7-9 and TRBJ1-2, with no clear D. The sequencing sample was made of sorted CD4+, CD8+, or CD8+CD57+ T cells (not recorded which) from PBMCs. The TCR was taken from a human donor with aplastic anemia. CDR3 DNA sequence: TGTGCCAGCAGCCACGCGGAGGGCTACACCTTC. Encoded protein: CASSHAEGYTF.